Listed here is a single T cell receptor beta chain. Its antigen is not known. This record comes from a study of T cell repertoires in cytomegalovirus infection. Study-wide context: CMV epitopes used comprised recently identified HLA-C-restricted ones and well-studied HLA-B-restricted ones. From public TCR beta signatures came an indication of both CMV infection and matching HLA type.

This CDR3 is built from 16 residues. V lost 2 bases to trimming and J lost 5 bases; unmatched junction nucleotides: 5. CDR1 is SGHDT and CDR2 is YYEEEE in the germline V gene. Study-wide results and limits: It was HLA-C-restricted CMV-specific TCR beta clonotypes that dominated the response ex vivo.

MiXCR was run by TCRdb on the reads, yielding one entry per CDR3 protein. Here the sample spans roughly 800,000 distinct CDR3 sequences, approximately 32% being singletons. The source material was cultured CD8+ T cells from PBMCs, sampled from culture after CMV antigen stimulation. The origin of this receptor is a human donor in good health (CMV status not recorded). Some clones in this sample may be carry-over from other donors' samples. The J gene is TRBJ1-4, the V gene TRBV5-6; 11 nucleotides align to TRBD1. The CDR3 reads CASSFGTGGTNEKLFF. The DNA for the CDR3 is TGTGCCAGCAGCTTCGGGACAGGGGGAACAAATGAAAAACTGTTTTTT.